This TCR beta chain was captured in a study of blood T cell repertoires in COVID-19. Per the germline V gene, CDR1 is MNHNY and CDR2 is SVGAGI (reference sequence). Unmatched junction bases numbered 10, after V lost 5 bases and J lost 5 bases. CDR3 length: 16 amino acids. Profiling relied on immunoSEQ multiplex PCR, and the TCRdb table lists in-frame clones only, not all of them. The table has 350,000 to 450,000 clones, 85% seen once. This clone has only a few counts. The sequenced sample was peripheral blood. V is TRBV6-6 and J is TRBJ2-3; 10 nucleotides align to TRBD2. The source is a woman aged 18-29 years with acute or convalescent COVID-19. The CDR3 loop is CASSRSSGSQQDTQYF. The CDR3 nucleotides are TGTGCCAGCAGTCGGTCTAGCGGGAGTCAACAAGATACGCAGTATTTT.